This TCR beta chain was found in a study of somatic mutations in cytotoxic T cells in rheumatoid arthritis. The CDR3 is made up of 14 amino acids. Trimming cost V 0 bases and J 1 base, with 6 bases left between them. Germline V gene lookup returns CDR1 MNHEY and CDR2 SMNVEV (reference sequence). About this clone: Its antigen is as yet unknown.

The table came from immunoSEQ multiplex PCR; TCRdb's copy has only in-frame clones and leaves some out. The sample holds about 11,000 clones, approximately 69% seen once. Women made up under 65% of the healthy controls, who were blood donors with a median age of approximately 60 years (range roughly 20-75). Study-wide results and caveats: An increase in CD8+ clonality with age was seen in rheumatoid arthritis patients but not in healthy controls.

Sample: CD8+ T cells sorted from blood. The clonotype comes from a man in his 70s in good health. The chain joins TRBV27 to TRBJ2-5, with unresolved D. The CDR3 sequence is CASSLSYSQETQYF. The CDR3 DNA sequence: TGTGCCAGCAGTTTATCGTACAGCCAAGAGACCCAGTACTTC.